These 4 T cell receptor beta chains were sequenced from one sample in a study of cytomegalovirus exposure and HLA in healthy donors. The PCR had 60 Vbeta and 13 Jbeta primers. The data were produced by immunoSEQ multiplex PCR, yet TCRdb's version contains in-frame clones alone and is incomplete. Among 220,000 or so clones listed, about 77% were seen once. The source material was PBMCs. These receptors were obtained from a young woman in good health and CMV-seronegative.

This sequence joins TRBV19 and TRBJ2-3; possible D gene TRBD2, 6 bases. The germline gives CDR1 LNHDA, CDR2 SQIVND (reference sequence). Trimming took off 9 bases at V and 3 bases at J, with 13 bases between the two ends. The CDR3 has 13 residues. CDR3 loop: CASKWGTTDTQYF. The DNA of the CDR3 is TGTGCCAGCAAATGGGGGACTACAGATACGCAGTATTTT. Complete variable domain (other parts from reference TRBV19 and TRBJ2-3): DGGITQSPKYLFRKEGQNVTLSCEQNLNHDAMYWYRQDPGQGLRLIYYSQIVNDFQKGDIAEGYSVSREKKESFPLTVTSAQKNPTAFYLCASKWGTTDTQYFGPGTRLTVL.

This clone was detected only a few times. The CDR3 DNA follows: TGTGCCAGCAGCTCGGACAGATTCTACGAGCAGTACTTC. This translates into CASSSDRFYEQYF. This sequence joins TRBV27 and TRBJ2-7, with D possibly TRBD1 on 6 matching bases. V was cut by 6 bases and J by 3 bases, with 12 bases left in between. Germline values: CDR1 MNHEY, CDR2 SMNVEV (reference sequence). The CDR3 totals 13 residues.

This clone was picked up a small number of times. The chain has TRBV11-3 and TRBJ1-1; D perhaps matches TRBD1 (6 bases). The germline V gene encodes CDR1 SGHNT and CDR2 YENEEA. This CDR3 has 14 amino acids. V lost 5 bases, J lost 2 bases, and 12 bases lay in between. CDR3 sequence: CASSPRTDNTEAFF. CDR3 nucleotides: TGTGCCAGCAGCCCGCGGACAGATAACACTGAAGCTTTCTTT.

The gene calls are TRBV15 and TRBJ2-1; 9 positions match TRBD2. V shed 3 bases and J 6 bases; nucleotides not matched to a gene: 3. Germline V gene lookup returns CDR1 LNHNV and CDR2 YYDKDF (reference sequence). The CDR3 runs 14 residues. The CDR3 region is CATSSAGGRNEQFF. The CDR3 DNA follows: TGTGCCACCAGCAGTGCGGGGGGGCGCAATGAGCAGTTCTTC.